The T cell receptor (beta chain) under discussion was sequenced for a study of glioma-infiltrating T cells after dendritic cell vaccination. About the study: The vaccine used monocyte-derived dendritic cells pulsed overnight with autologous tumor lysate. Patients received three intradermal dendritic cell vaccine injections at biweekly intervals. Findings and caveats of the study: Patients with more pretreatment TILs had longer time to progression and survival. TCR clonality showed no direct relationship with survival.

As for this clone: Its antigen is undetermined. At the DNA level, this CDR3 is encoded by other sequences in the same sample as well.

The method was immunoSEQ multiplex PCR; TCRdb's version includes in-frame clones alone and lacks a portion of them. Of just over 95,000 clones in the sample, roughly three quarters are singletons; the top ten hold around 6%. Germline lookup yields CDR1 KGHSH and CDR2 LQKENI. V lost 6 bases and J 0 bases, leaving 11 bases between the germline ends. The CDR3 sequence is 14 residues long. V gene TRBV18 combines with J gene TRBJ1-1; unclear D gene. The TCR was taken from a human donor with glioblastoma. Material: blood, obtained before dendritic cell vaccination. The DNA of the CDR3 is TGTGCCAGCTCGCCAACAGTGCTGAACACTGAAGCTTTCTTT. Translating it yields CASSPTVLNTEAFF.